This section outlines one T cell receptor beta chain sequence together with its context. Its antigen is currently not known. Per-base qualities were not stored, and no clone one base away is much larger. The data are from a study of graft-versus-host responses after intestinal transplantation (dated by TCRdb to the early 2020s). Regarding the study in general: The transplants that recipients got were multivisceral, liver-intestinal, or isolated intestinal. Bulk TCR-beta CDR3 sequencing was used to track graft-versus-host and host-versus-graft alloreactive T cell clones in the graft, circulation and bone marrow after intestinal transplantation. Anti-thymocyte globulin induction was given to all recipients, followed by maintenance tacrolimus and steroids for roughly 3 years. A peak of at least 4% donor T cells among recipient peripheral blood mononuclear cells was the definition used for donor T cell macrochimerism. Rather than being sequenced by the commercial service, samples from a few later patients were sequenced in-house on an Illumina MiSeq and processed with MiXCR. A cohort of under 30 intestinal transplant recipients, including one retransplant, was enrolled, and a few patients lacking pretransplant specimens were excluded. Alloreactive clones were identified by sequencing pre-transplant mixed lymphocyte reaction products and comparing these products with unstimulated pre-transplant donor and recipient T cells.

To isolate intraepithelial and lamina propria lymphocytes from graft specimens, dithiothreitol, EDTA incubations and collagenase D digestion were used. Bulk TCR-beta sequencing was performed on serial intestinal graft biopsy specimens collected as late as 600 days after transplant. The germline V and J ends show losses of 3 bases and 0 bases respectively, and no gene match explains 10 bases of the junction. From the cysteine up to the phenylalanine, the CDR3 has a length of 17 residues. Of the read, only the CDR3 DNA is kept; its 51 bases are in frame from base 1. From a lookup of the germline V gene, CDR1 and CDR2 are SGHRS and YFSETQ. General findings and caveats noted by the study authors: Early after transplant, declines in HvG clones were associated with peak levels of circulating GvH clones. Patients with donor T cell macrochimerism had high GvH to HvG T cell clonal ratios in their allografts. The relatively low number and heterogeneity of intestinal transplant patients limited the conclusions. GvH clones were detected in recipient bone marrow, and some appeared earlier in ileal mucosa or blood, consistent with an intestinal mucosal origin.

The receptor library was made with the immunoSEQ multiplex PCR assay. High-throughput TCR-beta CDR3 sequencing of genomic DNA from most patients was performed by Adaptive Biotechnologies. In the authors' own workflow: TCR sequencing data for 15 to 20 patients were retrieved from Adaptive's ImmunoSEQ software; a few other patients were processed with MiXCR and VDJtools. CDR3 nucleotide sequences shared between donor and recipient were removed because the origin of such sequences could not be assigned. To be classed as alloreactive, a clone needed at least 2-fold expansion over unstimulated cells and a minimum CFSE-low frequency of 0.002% (template counts) or 0.001% (read counts). Mappable clones were those detected in sequenced pre-transplant spleen, lymph node, or MLR CFSE-low populations of the donor or recipient. The cumulative frequency of alloreactive clones was calculated as a percentage of all sequences, weighted by copy number. Drawn from immuneACCESS, this table holds only the in-frame rearrangements with V and J called that TCRdb kept. Clones are partly lost; checked studies trace under half to an unresolved V gene and leave the rest unexplained. D and trimming were read from the DNA, whereas the V and J calls and clone size are those reported in that table. This sample lists 29,000 or so clones; around 80% were detected once. The ten largest clones capture 3% to 3.5% of the sample.

The material sequenced was ileum tissue, taken 98 days after intestinal transplantation. This receptor chain uses TRBV5-1 and TRBJ2-3; 7 bases in the middle match TRBD1. This sequence was found in a human patient who received an intestinal transplant, so some T cells may come from the graft donor. The CDR3 amino acid sequence is: CASSYEATGLSTDTQYF. The nucleotide sequence is TGCGCCAGCAGCTACGAGGCGACAGGGCTAAGCACAGATACGCAGTATTTT.